This TCR beta chain emerged from a study of cytomegalovirus exposure and HLA in healthy donors (dated by TCRdb to 2015 to 2018). For the wider study: In an earlier analysis of some 550 of the donors, around 300 Gb of sequence data and 95 million to 130 million unique TCR beta sequences from about 190 million T cells were reported. Donor age, sex, ethnicity and CMV serostatus were collected together with the repertoire data. A handful of DR-DQ haplotypes were handled as single units for association and clustering because linkage in the cohort was strong. The study profiled the T cell repertoires of under 700 subjects by immunosequencing and related them to cytomegalovirus serostatus. To study patterns of TCR occurrence, a later analysis re-analyzed previously published TCR beta repertoires from hundreds of donors and added high-resolution HLA genotyping. About 300 gigabases of sequencing data and 70 million to 85 million unique TCR sequences were included in an early release covering around 650 HLA-typed donors. Rather than drawing on any new phenotypic data, the later analysis identified candidate immune exposures from TCR beta sequences and the way those sequences occurred across donors. The study aimed to test whether cataloging public T cell receptors could reveal signatures of past pathogen exposure. In addition to the first cohort of several hundred subjects, a separate validation cohort of 120 different subjects was used. Across approximately 400 genotyped donors of the cohort, an average of 235,054 unique TCR beta nucleotide sequences per donor were sequenced, and 15% to 20% of those sequences were non-productive. An earlier analysis of some 600 of the donors applied high-throughput TCR beta sequencing to assess whether each TCR beta V gene segment acted as functional or pseudogenic. The genetic ancestry cluster associated with self-reported Caucasian donors included 80% to 90% of the 398 genotyped donors. The number of typed donors differed by locus: roughly 620-640 for A, B, C, DRB1 and DQB1; 522 for DQA1; approximately 600 for DPA1; and some 430 for DPB1. HLA typing included class I and class II loci at four-digit resolution. Every discovery cohort repertoire had been produced on one sequencing platform. High-throughput TCR immunosequencing, statistical association of individual TCRs with disease status, and machine learning were combined to predict cytomegalovirus infection status. In a later genetic analysis, genome-wide SNP genotypes for about 55% of the roughly 700 donors were used, and that subset was treated as a discovery cohort. Study-wide findings and limitations: While some public TCRs were present in many individuals, most TCR sequences turned up only very rarely across donors. Immune exposure information for the cohort was limited to CMV serostatus. Sequencing depth was assumed to be roughly uniform across donors in the presence/absence analyses, though that assumption may not hold. A cluster of highly shared sequence variants was judged likely to be a technical artifact of the sequencing pipeline. A further reported finding was that TCR beta sequences accurately predicted the HLA-A and HLA-B alleles for most subjects in the first cohort. The authors suggested that the approach could potentially be extended to other disease states and immunological phenotypes. Because counts were too low, about 15 rarely observed V segments, including chromosome 9 orphons, were left out of the earlier analysis of 587 of the donors. Only TCR beta chains were sequenced in this cohort, and the absence of alpha or paired-chain data limited detectable features. A later genetic analysis associated a missense DCLRE1C variant with V-gene and J-gene trimming of TCR beta chains, and an independent cohort replicated the association. Assigning TCR associations to individual alleles was difficult when HLA alleles, especially DR and DQ, strongly co-occurred. Most CMV-associated TCR beta chains appeared to be HLA-restricted in a later analysis, and the HLA associations seemed to be driven largely by CMV exposure. Broadly in line with IMGT annotations, most TCR beta V segments showed up in productive rearrangements about 87% or about 30% of the time in an earlier analysis of several hundred of the donors. A few of the identified cytomegalovirus-associated TCR beta chains were confirmed in vitro to be specific for cytomegalovirus antigens. Compared with the roughly 710-donor mean, donors in an Asian-associated ancestry cluster had fewer N-insertions in productive TCRs, according to a later genetic analysis. According to a later analysis, parvovirus B19, influenza, CMV and Epstein-Barr virus appeared linked to several top co-occurrence clusters. Cytomegalovirus status was reported to be diagnosed by the classifier with high specificity and sensitivity in both the original and validation cohorts. According to a later analysis, TCR association rates differed among HLA loci, with DRB1 alleles showing the most associated TCRs and HLA-C alleles showing the fewest. At a false discovery rate of 0.05, a later analysis linked some 17,000 TCR beta sequences to specific HLA alleles. Because HLA typing was missing for some donors at each locus, association tests included only the typed subset. The study gave a list of 150 to 200 TCR beta chains associated with cytomegalovirus. Linkage disequilibrium might explain the correlated functional status among segregating V segments, but an unknown experimental factor could not be ruled out. Compared with equally common non-associated chains, HLA-associated TCR beta chains in a later analysis were more clonally expanded and had lower generation probabilities.

Concerning this clone itself: What this receptor recognizes is not known. There are no base qualities to consult, and no much larger clone falls within one base.

The cohort was made up of about 610 healthy bone marrow donors. At the time of sampling, all cohort members were nominally healthy, though unrecorded immune exposures were likely present. The donor tested CMV seropositive, placing the donor among the 250 to 350 seropositive members of the cohort. Every donor gave a peripheral blood sample, and the peripheral blood mononuclear cells from that sample were used for TCR beta sequencing. Genomic DNA extraction from the blood cell samples was performed with the Qiagen DNeasy Blood Extraction Kit. Receptors were amplified or captured by the immunoSEQ multiplex PCR assay. For the multiplex PCR, a mixture combining 60 forward primers for TCR Vbeta segments and 13 reverse primers for TCR Jbeta segments was used. Amplification of the CDR3 region of rearranged TCR beta genes was performed with a multiplex PCR assay on genomic DNA. Amplified TCR beta libraries were sequenced as 87-base-pair reads on the Illumina HiSeq System. Per the source publication's procedure: In a later analysis, roughly 80 million unique TCR beta chains were counted across the 500 to 850 repertoires, and roughly 11 million of these chains were shared by at least two donors. Raw reads were error-corrected and collapsed into unique sequences with a nearest-neighbor algorithm that merged closely related sequences to remove PCR and sequencing errors. CDR3 sequences were aligned to IMGT reference sequences to assign V, D and J gene segments. For a sequence to be retained, a match of at least six nucleotides to both a V gene segment and a J gene segment was required. Rearrangements were called productive when the CDR3 lacked stop codons and stayed in frame with V and J; all others were non-productive. Following IMGT convention, CDR3 was defined as the stretch from the second conserved V-encoded cysteine up to the conserved J-encoded phenylalanine. In an earlier analysis of more than 550 of the donors, sequences lacking an unambiguous match to a single V gene segment were excluded. An earlier analysis of fewer than 750 of the donors called V segments functional above 56.7% productive rearrangements and segregating when the between-donor standard deviation exceeded 5%. To diagnose cytomegalovirus status from the catalog of TCR beta chain sequences, a statistical classification framework was built. In a later analysis, V and J genes were assigned by comparing TCR nucleotide sequences against IMGT/GENE-DB human TR gene sequences. A later analysis assigned CDR3 sequences and most-parsimonious VDJ recombination scenarios with the TCRdist pipeline. A later analysis defined each TCR beta chain by its CDR3 amino acid sequence plus V-gene family, and excluded reads lacking a unique V-gene family. To address suspected cross-contamination and a sequencing artifact, a later analysis removed 550 to 750 highly shared, low-generation-probability nucleotide sequences. For each public chain, a later analysis derived a clonal expansion index from normalized ranks of inferred template counts within each repertoire. Generation probabilities in a later analysis came from a VDJ recombination model fitted to out-of-frame rearrangements, and those results were checked against IGoR. Hypergeometric tests were used in a later analysis to score TCR-TCR, TCR-HLA and TCR-CMV co-occurrence, with a repertoire-size bias correction applied to the TCR pairs. False discovery rates were estimated in a later analysis by permuting HLA or CMV assignments 20 times. In a later analysis, co-occurring TCRs were grouped using DBSCAN, with TCRdist sequence similarity added in when clustering inside HLA-allele-positive subsets. Repertoires with fewer than 30,000 or more than 120,000 public chains were left out of co-occurrence clustering, as were five repertoires with anomalous nucleotide sharing. TCRdb limited this immuneACCESS table to in-frame rearrangements with V and J called. A share of clones is missing; checked studies link under half to unresolved V genes, and the rest is unexplained. V, J and clone size are taken as reported in that table, and D and trimming were inferred from the DNA itself. The sample yields fewer than 150,000 clones; 75% to 85% were counted once. 6.2% of the sample is held by the ten biggest clonotypes.

This clonotype was sampled from a woman aged 40 to 55 in good health and CMV-seropositive. Sequencing used PBMCs.

In nucleotides, the sequence is TGTGCCAGCAACAGACAGGGGGAGGACTATGGCTACACCTTC. Translated, it reads CASNRQGEDYGYTF. The sequence joins TRBV28 to TRBJ1-2; 9 junctional bases match TRBD1. Trimming takes 7 bases off V and 3 bases off J; junction bases not matched to a gene: 6. For CDR1 and CDR2, the germline V gene lists MDHEN and SYDVKM. The CDR3 numbers 14 residues from cysteine through phenylalanine. Only the CDR3 DNA is retained, 42 bases long and in frame from the first base.